The sequence of this TCR beta chain was determined in a study of blood T cell repertoires in COVID-19. Study in general: Whether acute or convalescent, the COVID-19 samples came from the United States, Italy and Spain.

CDR1 and CDR2 (germline): WSHSY, SAAADI. After removal of 9 bases from V and 2 bases from J, the junction contained 22 bases not matched to a gene. The CDR3 covers 18 residues. How the authors handled the data: Reference gene primer amplification yielded estimated nucleated cell counts. The protocol was immunoSEQ multiplex PCR, while the TCRdb copy is restricted to in-frame clones and leaves out a portion. That table gives V, J and clone size, and the DNA gave D and trimming. The sample lists about 88,000 clones; over 90% were seen once. The TCR sequence derives from a man in his fifties or sixties with acute or convalescent COVID-19. Sequencing input: peripheral blood. V gene TRBV10-2 combines with J gene TRBJ2-7, with TRBD1 matching 7 bases. The CDR3 coding sequence is TGCGCCAGACAAGCGCCCATCCAGACAGGGCAAGCCACCTACGAGCAGTACTTC. Translated, it gives CARQAPIQTGQATYEQYF.